This is a list of T cell receptor beta chains from one sample in a study of cytomegalovirus exposure and HLA in healthy donors. The data were produced by immunoSEQ multiplex PCR, yet TCRdb's version contains in-frame clones alone and is incomplete. This sample contains about 140,000 clones. Specimen: PBMCs. The receptors shown here come from a man between 35 and 55 years old in good health and CMV-seronegative. Each CDR3 is given with its conserved first and last residue. A D gene is named only where the DNA matches it firmly.

v_call: TRBV12-5
d_call: TRBD1
j_call: TRBJ1-1
cdr3_aa: CASGRTGVLEAFF
cdr3_nt: TGTGCTAGTGGTCGTACAGGGGTGCTTGAAGCTTTCTTT

v_call: TRBV7-9
d_call: TRBD2
j_call: TRBJ2-3
cdr3_aa: CASESGGDTQYF
cdr3_nt: TGTGCCAGTGAAAGCGGGGGAGATACGCAGTATTTT

v_call: TRBV12-5
d_call: TRBD2
j_call: TRBJ2-5
cdr3_aa: CASGLADVPGGLQETQYF
cdr3_nt: TGTGCTAGTGGTTTAGCCGACGTTCCGGGGGGACTCCAAGAGACCCAGTACTTC

v_call: TRBV4-2
d_call: TRBD1
j_call: TRBJ1-2
cdr3_aa: CASSHPGTGYGYTF
cdr3_nt: TGTGCCAGCAGCCACCCCGGGACAGGGTATGGCTACACCTTC

v_call: TRBV7-2
d_call: .
j_call: TRBJ2-5
cdr3_aa: CASSPSGPPQYF
cdr3_nt: TGTGCCAGCAGCCCAAGCGGACCCCCTCAGTACTTC

v_call: TRBV2
d_call: .
j_call: TRBJ1-6
cdr3_aa: CASSGGVLRNNSPLHF
cdr3_nt: TGTGCCAGCAGCGGGGGGGTCCTACGAAATAATTCACCCCTCCACTTT

v_call: TRBV7-2
d_call: TRBD2
j_call: TRBJ2-2
cdr3_aa: CASSQSSGGHNGELFF
cdr3_nt: TGTGCCAGCAGCCAATCTAGCGGGGGGCATAACGGGGAGCTGTTTTTT

v_call: TRBV27
d_call: .
j_call: TRBJ2-3
cdr3_aa: CASSGVGARTDTQYF
cdr3_nt: TGTGCCAGCAGTGGGGTGGGGGCCCGCACAGATACGCAGTATTTT

v_call: TRBV27
d_call: TRBD1
j_call: TRBJ1-4
cdr3_aa: CASSPRGNEKLFF
cdr3_nt: TGTGCCAGCAGCCCCAGGGGGAATGAAAAACTGTTTTTT

v_call: TRBV9
d_call: .
j_call: TRBJ2-5
cdr3_aa: CASSQQGFETQYF
cdr3_nt: TGTGCCAGCAGCCAACAGGGCTTTGAGACCCAGTACTTC

v_call: TRBV11-2
d_call: .
j_call: TRBJ2-2
cdr3_aa: CASSPPGVNTGELFF
cdr3_nt: TGTGCCAGCAGCCCCCCGGGGGTTAACACCGGGGAGCTGTTTTTT

v_call: TRBV29-1
d_call: TRBD1
j_call: TRBJ2-7
cdr3_aa: CSVGAGGSYEQYF
cdr3_nt: TGCAGCGTTGGGGCAGGGGGCTCCTACGAGCAGTACTTC

v_call: TRBV6-4
d_call: .
j_call: TRBJ2-1
cdr3_aa: CASSDLGGNNEQFF
cdr3_nt: TGTGCCAGCAGTGACCTCGGAGGAAACAATGAGCAGTTCTTC

v_call: TRBV28
d_call: .
j_call: TRBJ2-7
cdr3_aa: CASSGPAYEQYF
cdr3_nt: TGTGCCAGCAGTGGTCCAGCGTACGAGCAGTACTTC

v_call: TRBV5-1
d_call: .
j_call: TRBJ1-1
cdr3_aa: CASSLVRGATEAFF
cdr3_nt: TGCGCCAGCAGCTTGGTCAGGGGTGCCACTGAAGCTTTCTTT

v_call: TRBV4-2
d_call: TRBD2
j_call: TRBJ2-5
cdr3_aa: CASSQGGGLAGQETQYF
cdr3_nt: TGTGCCAGCAGCCAAGGGGGAGGACTAGCGGGCCAAGAGACCCAGTACTTC

v_call: TRBV7-3
d_call: .
j_call: TRBJ1-1
cdr3_aa: CASSLSGMGGTEAFF
cdr3_nt: TGTGCCAGCAGCTTGTCCGGGATGGGGGGCACTGAAGCTTTCTTT

v_call: TRBV21-1
d_call: .
j_call: TRBJ2-1
cdr3_aa: CAMKTGIRDEQFF
cdr3_nt: TGTGCCATGAAGACAGGGATAAGGGATGAGCAGTTCTTC

v_call: TRBV13
d_call: .
j_call: TRBJ1-1
cdr3_aa: CASLDGVNTEAFF
cdr3_nt: TGTGCCAGCCTTGACGGGGTGAACACTGAAGCTTTCTTT

v_call: TRBV5-8
d_call: TRBD1
j_call: TRBJ2-3
cdr3_aa: CASSWDRGTDTQYF
cdr3_nt: TGTGCCAGCAGCTGGGACAGGGGCACAGATACGCAGTATTTT

v_call: TRBV18
d_call: .
j_call: TRBJ2-5
cdr3_aa: CASSPMREPQETQYF
cdr3_nt: TGTGCCAGCTCACCAATGAGGGAGCCTCAAGAGACCCAGTACTTC

v_call: TRBV5-1
d_call: TRBD1
j_call: TRBJ2-2
cdr3_aa: CASSWGQGSTGELFF
cdr3_nt: TGCGCCAGCAGCTGGGGACAGGGGTCCACCGGGGAGCTGTTTTTT

v_call: TRBV7-2
d_call: TRBD1
j_call: TRBJ1-5
cdr3_aa: CASSAFLGTANQPQHF
cdr3_nt: TGTGCCAGCAGCGCCTTCCTCGGGACAGCCAATCAGCCCCAGCATTTT

v_call: TRBV2
d_call: .
j_call: TRBJ2-7
cdr3_aa: CASSYTNLGTRASYEQYF
cdr3_nt: TGTGCCAGCAGTTACACCAACCTCGGGACAAGAGCCTCCTACGAGCAGTACTTC

v_call: TRBV6-1
d_call: .
j_call: TRBJ2-7
cdr3_aa: CASSETWSSSYEQYF
cdr3_nt: TGTGCCAGCAGTGAAACATGGTCCAGTTCCTACGAGCAGTACTTC

v_call: TRBV9
d_call: .
j_call: TRBJ1-5
cdr3_aa: CASSVAEGSNQPQHF
cdr3_nt: TGTGCCAGCAGCGTAGCAGAGGGCAGCAATCAGCCCCAGCATTTT

v_call: TRBV29-1
d_call: TRBD1
j_call: TRBJ2-7
cdr3_aa: CSAGDREYEQYF
cdr3_nt: TGCAGCGCGGGGGACAGGGAGTACGAGCAGTACTTC

v_call: TRBV27
d_call: TRBD2
j_call: TRBJ2-1
cdr3_aa: CASSLSLRGGGSLNEQFF
cdr3_nt: TGTGCCAGCAGTTTATCACTCCGCGGGGGGGGATCATTAAATGAGCAGTTCTTC